Presented here are 25 T cell receptor beta chains from one specimen sequenced in a study of blood T cells in healthy people across ages. A second 7 to 11 cycle PCR used barcoded and J-beta primers. TCRdb re-called the 5' RACE reads with MiXCR, one entry per CDR3 protein. The sample carries around 990,000 distinct CDR3 sequences, almost 25% recorded once. Separately, the same data were catalogued under a study of T cells of mothers and their children.

Sequencing was done on a sample of blood. All receptors derive from a girl aged 2-10 years in good health.

This chain links TRBV20-1 with TRBJ1-2, with TRBD1 as a possible D gene (6 bases). CDR1 is DFQATT and CDR2 is SNEGSKA in the germline V gene (reference sequence). The CDR3 is 12 residues long. The ends were cut back, 3 bases at V and 6 bases at J, with 11 bases in the middle. Here the CDR3 DNA reads TGCAGTGCTAGTAGGACAGACCATGGCTACACCTTC. Translation: CSASRTDHGYTF.

The chain employs TRBV2 and TRBJ2-3, with D perhaps being TRBD1 or TRBD2 (5 bases each). The CDR3 sequence is 15 residues long. V was shortened by 3 bases and J by 11 bases, with 21 bases between the two germline ends. Germline V gives CDR1 SNHLY, CDR2 FYNNEI. The CDR3 region has the DNA TGTGCCAGCAGTGAGAGAGCGGCTAACCTTAGGGGGCAGTATTTT. It encodes CASSERAANLRGQYF. The full variable domain, its missing parts supplied by reference TRBV2 and TRBJ2-3, is EPEVTQTPSHQVTQMGQEVILRCVPISNHLYFYWYRQILGQKVEFLVSFYNNEISEKSEIFDDQFSVERPDGSNFTLKIRSTKLEDSAMYFCASSERAANLRGQYFGPGTRLTVL.

The chain links TRBV28 to TRBJ2-1, with 7 bases aligning to TRBD1. The end of the DNA aligns better with TRBJ2-7, so the J call may be wrong. Germline V gene lookup returns CDR1 MDHEN and CDR2 SYDVKM. This CDR3 has 15 amino acids. CDR3 DNA sequence: TGTGCCAGCAGTCAGATACCGACAGGGTTGGACGAGCAGTACTTC. Encoded protein: CASSQIPTGLDEQYF.

The rearrangement joins TRBV29-1 to TRBJ1-2, with D hard to call. The V end lost 3 bases, the J end lost 4 bases, and 6 bases lay between the germline ends. The CDR3 contains 11 residues. The germline V gene encodes CDR1 SQVTM and CDR2 ANQGSEA. DNA of the CDR3: TGCAGCGTTGATGGGTTCTATGGCTACACCTTC. Its translation: CSVDGFYGYTF. Looking up the rest from reference TRBV29-1 and TRBJ1-2 gives the full variable domain: SAVISQKPSRDICQRGTSLTIQCQVDSQVTMMFWYRQQPGQSLTLIATANQGSEATYESGFVIDKFPISRPNLTFSTLTVSNMSPEDSSIYLCSVDGFYGYTFGSGTRLTVV.

This clonotype came up a few times. A read error may account for a junction end that differs from germline. J is TRBJ2-1 and V is TRBV7-7; the D gene is possibly TRBD2 (5 bases). This CDR3 spans 14 amino acids. Germline CDR1 and CDR2: SSHAT and FNYEAQ (reference sequence). CDR3 DNA: TGTGCTAGCAGTTCCCTTGGGGAGTACAATGAGCAGTTCTTC. The encoded protein is CASSSLGEYNEQFF.

The chain combines TRBV9 with TRBJ2-5, with D unresolved. Germline lookup yields CDR1 SGDLS and CDR2 YYNGEE. Between the trimmed V and J ends, which lost 4 bases and 2 bases, there was a span of 15 bases. The CDR3 contains 15 residues. CDR3 amino acids: CASSPRPTKQETQYF. CDR3 in DNA: TGTGCCAGCAGCCCGAGGCCGACAAAACAAGAGACCCAGTACTTC.

This chain joins TRBV14 and TRBJ2-5; TRBD1 aligns across 7 bases. The end of the DNA aligns better with TRBJ2-1, so the J call may be wrong. Germline V gene data show CDR1 as SGHDN and CDR2 as FVKESK. This CDR3 is 17 amino acids long. This CDR3 reads CASSQGPQGPKAYEQFF. The CDR3 nucleotides read TGTGCCAGCAGCCAAGGTCCACAGGGGCCCAAGGCCTACGAGCAGTTCTTC.

This clonotype has a handful of counts. This chain joins TRBV5-1 and TRBJ2-5; 8 nucleotides agree with TRBD1. The J call could be wrong; TRBJ2-1 is a better fit for the DNA end. The germline V gene encodes CDR1 SGHRS and CDR2 YFSETQ. This CDR3 comprises 14 residues. The chain's CDR3 is CASSLHTGGNEQFF. The CDR3 nucleotides are TGCGCCAGCAGCTTGCATACAGGGGGAAATGAGCAGTTCTTC.

This clonotype turned up a few times. The chain couples TRBV5-1 to TRBJ2-7; either TRBD1 or TRBD2 may fit D (5 bases each). The CDR3 covers 15 residues. V was shortened by 2 bases and J by 0 bases, with 12 bases between the two germline ends. Germline V gene data show CDR1 as SGHRS and CDR2 as YFSETQ. The CDR3 protein is CASSLEGQTSYEQYF. The CDR3 DNA is TGCGCCAGCAGCTTAGAGGGGCAGACCTCCTACGAGCAGTACTTC.

This clonotype was detected a few times. The CDR3: CASSQRGGTSVYNEQFF. CDR3 in DNA: TGCGCCAGCAGCCAAAGAGGTGGGACTAGCGTGTACAATGAGCAGTTCTTC. The V gene is TRBV4-1, the J gene TRBJ2-1; TRBD2 matches at 10 bases. Germline lookup yields CDR1 MGHRA and CDR2 YSYEKL. Trimming cost V 2 bases and J 4 bases; bases outside gene matches: 8. The CDR3 consists of 17 residues.

The table lists this clonotype with a few counts. The rearrangement links TRBV5-1 to TRBJ1-2; D uncertain. This CDR3 contains 15 residues. CDR1 is SGHRS and CDR2 is YFSETQ in the germline V gene. The V end lost 0 bases, the J end lost 2 bases, and 11 bases lay between the germline ends. The CDR3 protein is CASSLGSGENYGYTF. In nucleotides, the CDR3 is TGCGCCAGCAGCTTGGGGAGCGGTGAAAACTATGGCTACACCTTC.

V is TRBV20-1 and J is TRBJ2-1; 11 bases line up with TRBD2. The CDR3 totals 14 residues. J was trimmed by 6 bases and V by 5 bases; bases with no gene match: 6. Germline lookup yields CDR1 DFQATT and CDR2 SNEGSKA (reference sequence). The CDR3 bases are TGCAGTGCTCATAGCGGGAGGGCCTTCAATGAGCAGTTCTTC. Protein: CSAHSGRAFNEQFF.

The chain carries TRBV4-2 and TRBJ2-7, with D maybe TRBD2 (6 bases). In germline, CDR1 is LGHNA, CDR2 YNFKEQ. V was trimmed by 1 base and J by 0 bases, leaving 10 bases between them. This CDR3 has 15 amino acids. This chain's CDR3 is CASSQAGEISYEQYF. CDR3 nucleotide sequence: TGTGCCAGCAGCCAAGCGGGAGAGATCTCCTACGAGCAGTACTTC.

V gene TRBV13 combines with J gene TRBJ1-1; 7 positions agree with TRBD1. Germline V gene lookup returns CDR1 PRHDT and CDR2 FYEKMQ (reference sequence). The CDR3 runs to 12 residues. V shed 2 bases, J shed 6 bases, and the junction held 0 bases outside the gene matches. In nucleotides, the CDR3 is TGTGCCAGCAGCTTAAGGGGGCCTGAAGCTTTCTTT. Amino acids: CASSLRGPEAFF.

The rearrangement links TRBV12-3 or TRBV12-4 to TRBJ1-1; D uncertain. With 3 bases removed from V and 1 base from J, the gap between germline ends came to 12 bases. The CDR3 has 15 amino acids. CDR3 DNA sequence: TGTGCCAGCAGTTTCGGACGGGGTCGGAACACTGAAGCTTTCTTT. Translated, it gives CASSFGRGRNTEAFF.

The sample holds a few counts of this clonotype. The J gene is TRBJ2-1, the V gene TRBV28; D is perhaps TRBD2 (7 bases). The germline CDR1 and CDR2 sequences are MDHEN and SYDVKM. Trimming shortened V by 6 bases and J by 2 bases, and 20 bases separated the two germline ends. The CDR3 consists of 17 residues. The CDR3 is CASSTPAGADAYNEQFF. The CDR3 DNA follows: TGTGCCAGCAGCACCCCCGCGGGGGCCGACGCCTACAATGAGCAGTTCTTC.

This clonotype was picked up a small number of times. The chain carries TRBV6-5 and TRBJ2-1; tentatively, D is TRBD2 (6 bases). CDR3 length: 14 amino acids. Germline V gene sequence: CDR1 MNHEY, CDR2 SVGAGI. V was cut by 4 bases and J by 4 bases, with 11 bases left in between. In DNA, the CDR3 is TGTGCCAGCAGTTCCGGGACTGAATACAATGAGCAGTTCTTC. Amino acid sequence: CASSSGTEYNEQFF.

The chain carries TRBV9 and TRBJ2-7, with 8 bases lining up with TRBD2. The J call may be wrong; the DNA end is better matched by TRBJ2-1. From germline, CDR1 is SGDLS and CDR2 YYNGEE. The CDR3 covers 14 residues. The CDR3 DNA is TGTGCCAGCAGCTCAAGGACTAGCAAGGCTGAGCAGTTCTTC. Protein sequence: CASSSRTSKAEQFF.

There are a few counts of this clonotype. The rearrangement links TRBV29-1 to TRBJ2-1; possible D gene TRBD1, 6 bases. There are 14 residues in the CDR3. The V and J ends lost 4 bases and 7 bases respectively, with 17 bases between them. Germline assignment: CDR1 SQVTM and CDR2 ANQGSEA. The CDR3 protein is CSVVETGAENEQFF. CDR3 DNA sequence: TGCAGCGTTGTAGAGACAGGAGCGGAGAATGAGCAGTTCTTC.

The rearrangement joins TRBV29-1 to TRBJ2-1; 10 positions agree with TRBD2. Germline assignment: CDR1 SQVTM and CDR2 ANQGSEA. This CDR3 comprises 13 residues. With V trimmed by 6 bases and J by 10 bases, 9 bases remained unmatched. CDR3 nucleotide sequence: TGCAGCGTGGGGGGGCTAGCGGGAGACGAGCAGTTCTTC. Its translation is CSVGGLAGDEQFF.

This clonotype has only a few counts. An end of the junction does not agree with germline; a read error may underlie this. In nucleotides, the CDR3 is TGTGCCATCTGTGACCCATCCTTCGCGGACAATGAGCAGTTCTTC. Translation gives CAICDPSFADNEQFF. The chain has TRBV10-3 and TRBJ2-1; D is unclear. The CDR3 totals 15 residues. The V gene's germline CDR1 is ENHRY and CDR2 SYGVKD.

There are a few counts of this clonotype. The gene calls are TRBV5-1 and TRBJ2-1; 7 bases fit TRBD1. The J segment lost 5 bases and the V segment lost 1 base, leaving 6 bases of the junction unmatched. The CDR3 sequence is 15 residues long. Germline V CDR1 and CDR2: SGHRS, YFSETQ. The CDR3 here is CASSLSQGRHNEQFF. The CDR3 DNA is TGCGCCAGCAGCTTGTCACAGGGGCGGCACAATGAGCAGTTCTTC.

The chain employs TRBV20-1 and TRBJ1-6, with D possibly TRBD1 on 6 matching bases. This CDR3 spans 17 amino acids. V lost 0 bases to trimming and J lost 14 bases, with 26 bases between them. CDR1 and CDR2 from the germline V gene are DFQATT and SNEGSKA (reference sequence). DNA for the CDR3: TGCAGTGCTAGAGATTTTGGGTCCCCAAGGCCGTCAGGGGCCCTCCACTTT. Translating gives CSARDFGSPRPSGALHF.

This chain joins TRBV7-3 and TRBJ2-3, with D hard to call. Germline V gene lookup returns CDR1 SGHTA and CDR2 FQGTGA. This CDR3 contains 15 residues. Trimming took off 0 bases at V and 5 bases at J, with 12 bases between the two ends. This CDR3 reads CASSLTPSSGDTQYF. In DNA form, the CDR3 reads TGTGCCAGCAGCTTAACTCCCTCTTCAGGAGATACGCAGTATTTT.

V gene TRBV12-3 or TRBV12-4 combines with J gene TRBJ2-5; TRBD2 agrees at 7 bases. The DNA end lines up better with TRBJ2-1; the J call may be wrong. The CDR3 consists of 11 residues. This CDR3 is CASNSGDEQFF. DNA of the CDR3: TGTGCCAGTAACAGCGGGGATGAGCAGTTCTTC.